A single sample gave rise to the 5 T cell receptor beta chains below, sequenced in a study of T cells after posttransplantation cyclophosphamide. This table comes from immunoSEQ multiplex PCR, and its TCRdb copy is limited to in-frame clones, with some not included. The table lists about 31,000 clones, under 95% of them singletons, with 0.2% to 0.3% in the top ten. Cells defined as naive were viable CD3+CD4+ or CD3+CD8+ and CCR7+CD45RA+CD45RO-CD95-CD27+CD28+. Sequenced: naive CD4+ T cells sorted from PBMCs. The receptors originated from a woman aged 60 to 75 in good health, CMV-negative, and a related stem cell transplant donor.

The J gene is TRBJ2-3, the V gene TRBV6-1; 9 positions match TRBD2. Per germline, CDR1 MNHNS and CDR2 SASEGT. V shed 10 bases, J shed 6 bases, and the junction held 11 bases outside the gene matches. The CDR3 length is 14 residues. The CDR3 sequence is CATPGGGAVDTQYF. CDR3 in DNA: TGTGCCACCCCAGGCGGGGGGGCAGTGGATACGCAGTATTTT.

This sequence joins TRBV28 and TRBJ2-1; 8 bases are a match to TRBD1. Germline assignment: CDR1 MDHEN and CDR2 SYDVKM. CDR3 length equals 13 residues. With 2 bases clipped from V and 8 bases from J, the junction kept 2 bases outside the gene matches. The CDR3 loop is CASSLRTGYEQFF. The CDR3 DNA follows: TGTGCCAGCAGTTTACGGACAGGGTATGAGCAGTTCTTC.

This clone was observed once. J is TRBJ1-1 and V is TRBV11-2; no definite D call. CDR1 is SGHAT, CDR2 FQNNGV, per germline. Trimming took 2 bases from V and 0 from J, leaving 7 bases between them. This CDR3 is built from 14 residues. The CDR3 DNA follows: TGTGCCAGCAGCTTACAGTTGATGAACACTGAAGCTTTCTTT. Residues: CASSLQLMNTEAFF.

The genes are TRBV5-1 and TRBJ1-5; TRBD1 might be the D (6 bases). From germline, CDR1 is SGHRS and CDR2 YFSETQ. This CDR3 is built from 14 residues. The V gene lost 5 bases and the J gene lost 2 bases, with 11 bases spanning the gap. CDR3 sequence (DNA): TGCGCCAGCAGGGAACAGGGTGGCAATCAGCCCCAGCATTTT. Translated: CASREQGGNQPQHF.

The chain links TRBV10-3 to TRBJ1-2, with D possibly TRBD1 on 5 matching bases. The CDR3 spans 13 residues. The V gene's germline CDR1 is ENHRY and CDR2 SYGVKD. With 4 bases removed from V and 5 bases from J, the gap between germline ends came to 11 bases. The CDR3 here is CAISVQGMYGYTF. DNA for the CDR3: TGTGCCATCAGTGTGCAGGGAATGTATGGCTACACCTTC.